This TCR beta chain stems from a study of T-cell reconstitution after alpha-beta-depleted transplantation in children (dated by TCRdb to 2016 to 2017). With regard to the full study: The study quantitatively tracked T-cell immune reconstitution after TCRalphabeta/CD19-depleted allogeneic hematopoietic cell transplantation in children using TCR repertoire profiling.

Trimmed from V: 1 base; trimmed from J: 8 bases; junction bases lacking a gene match: 3. Inclusive of the bounding cysteine and phenylalanine, the CDR3 is 13 residues long. The retained sequence is limited to the CDR3, 39 bases, with the frame set at the first base. Based on the germline V gene, the CDR1 and CDR2 sequences are SGHRS and YFSETQ. The treatment or condition tag for this specimen amounts to: allogeneic hematopoietic cell transplantation with graft depleted of TCRalphabeta T cells and CD19 B cells. Transplant recipients were children who received TCRalphabeta/CD19-depleted allogeneic hematopoietic cell grafts. In its sample, this clonotype was seen many times. Its antigen remains unidentified. There are no base qualities to consult, and no much larger clone falls within one base. Beyond this particular receptor, the publication reports: In some patients, the high TCRbeta diversity seen at day 60 was put down to recipient T cells and intrathymic progenitors that had survived conditioning. The apparently early alphabetaT-cell count recovery about two months after transplant was reportedly dependent on only several hundred rapidly expanded clones derived from non-depleted graft cells. Over the following months the frequencies of hyperexpanded clones went down, and after one year T-cell counts and TCRbeta diversity were mostly credited to newly produced T cells.

The library was made by PCR. Instrument used: Illumina HiSeq 2500. Molecular barcoding was employed in the preparation of TCR libraries, with unique molecular identifiers being used to normalize TCRbeta repertoire quantification. TCRdb reran the public reads through fastp at Q25 and MiXCR, keeping productive beta chains. Identical CDR3 protein sequences are pooled into one entry, listed with their most common genes and DNA. Here the sample has around 110,000 distinct CDR3 sequences; around a tenth occur a single time. Less than 40% of the sample goes to the ten largest clones. The sequence came from a boy younger than 10 with acute lymphoblastic leukemia, due to receive a stem cell transplant. In this chain, TRBV5-1 is recombined with TRBJ2-1, and 7 junction bases match TRBD2. The sample in question was PBMCs, obtained before TCRalphabeta/CD19-depleted stem cell transplant. The nucleotide sequence is TGCGCCAGCAGCTTGTGGGACTATCATGAGCAGTTCTTC. Translated, this gives CASSLWDYHEQFF. Supplemented by the reference TRBV5-1 and TRBJ2-1 proteins around the CDR3, the complete variable domain is KAGVTQTPRYLIKTRGQQVTLSCSPISGHRSVSWYQQTPGQGLQFLFEYFSETQRNKGNFPGRFSGRQFSNSRSEMNVSTLELGDSALYLCASSLWDYHEQFFGPGTRLTVL.